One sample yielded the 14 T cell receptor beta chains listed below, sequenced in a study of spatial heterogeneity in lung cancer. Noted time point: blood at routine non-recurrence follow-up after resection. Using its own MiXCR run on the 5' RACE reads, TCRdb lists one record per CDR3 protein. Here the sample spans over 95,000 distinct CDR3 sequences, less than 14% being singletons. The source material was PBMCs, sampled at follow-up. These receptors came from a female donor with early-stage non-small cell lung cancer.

CDR3 amino acids: CRTLMNTEAFF. CDR3 DNA: TGCAGGACCCTCATGAACACTGAAGCTTTCTTT. The chain links TRBV20-1 to TRBJ1-1; D unclear. The CDR3 runs 11 residues. The germline CDR1 and CDR2 sequences are DFQATT and SNEGSKA (reference sequence).

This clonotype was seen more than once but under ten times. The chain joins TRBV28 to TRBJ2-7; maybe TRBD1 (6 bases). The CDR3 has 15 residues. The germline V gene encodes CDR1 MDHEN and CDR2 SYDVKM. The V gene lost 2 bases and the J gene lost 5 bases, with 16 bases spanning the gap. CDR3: CASSLRGTRHDEQYF. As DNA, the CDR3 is TGTGCCAGCAGTTTAAGGGGGACAAGGCATGACGAGCAGTACTTC.

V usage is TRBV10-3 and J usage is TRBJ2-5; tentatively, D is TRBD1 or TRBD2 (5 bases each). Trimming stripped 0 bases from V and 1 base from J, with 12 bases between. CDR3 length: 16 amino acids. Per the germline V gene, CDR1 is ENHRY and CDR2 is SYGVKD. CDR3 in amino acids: CAISESPQGPQETQYF. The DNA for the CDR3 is TGTGCCATCAGTGAGTCCCCGCAGGGACCCCAAGAGACCCAGTACTTC.

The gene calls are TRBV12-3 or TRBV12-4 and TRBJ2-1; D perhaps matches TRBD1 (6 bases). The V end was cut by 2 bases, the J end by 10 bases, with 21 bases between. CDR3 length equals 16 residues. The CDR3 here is CASSLLGSGVMKEQFF. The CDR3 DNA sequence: TGTGCCAGCAGTTTATTAGGGTCAGGGGTAATGAAGGAGCAGTTCTTC.

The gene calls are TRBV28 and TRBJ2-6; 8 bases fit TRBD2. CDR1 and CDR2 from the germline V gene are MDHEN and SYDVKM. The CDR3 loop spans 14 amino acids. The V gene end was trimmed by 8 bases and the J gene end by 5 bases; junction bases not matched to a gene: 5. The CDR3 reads CASFSGSRANVLTF. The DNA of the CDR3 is TGTGCCAGCTTCAGCGGGAGTAGGGCCAACGTCCTGACTTTC.

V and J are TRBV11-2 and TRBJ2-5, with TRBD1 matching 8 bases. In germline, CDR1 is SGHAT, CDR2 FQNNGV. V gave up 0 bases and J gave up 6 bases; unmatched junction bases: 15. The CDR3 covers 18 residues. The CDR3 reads CASSLEPPGQDPRKTQYF. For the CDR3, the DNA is TGTGCCAGCAGCTTAGAACCCCCGGGACAGGACCCGCGTAAGACCCAGTACTTC.

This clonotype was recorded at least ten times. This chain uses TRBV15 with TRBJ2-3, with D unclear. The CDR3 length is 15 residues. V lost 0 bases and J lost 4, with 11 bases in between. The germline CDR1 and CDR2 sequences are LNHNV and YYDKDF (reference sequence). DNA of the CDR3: TGTGCCACCAGCAGAGATCGCGCTTGGGCAGATACGCAGTATTTT. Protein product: CATSRDRAWADTQYF.

This CDR3 is CASSTGRYYGYTF. CDR3 nucleotides: TGTGCCAGCAGTACGGGAAGGTACTATGGCTACACCTTC. V gene TRBV6-2 or TRBV6-3 combines with J gene TRBJ1-2; D remains unclear. The germline V gene encodes CDR1 MNHEY and CDR2 SVGEGT. This CDR3 contains 13 residues. V was clipped by 5 bases and J by 3 bases, with 10 bases between them.

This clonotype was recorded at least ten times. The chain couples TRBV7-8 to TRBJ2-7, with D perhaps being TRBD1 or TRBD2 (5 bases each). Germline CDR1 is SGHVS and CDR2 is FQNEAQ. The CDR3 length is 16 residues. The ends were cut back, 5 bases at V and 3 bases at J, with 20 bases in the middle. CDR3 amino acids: CASSPPSGQNYYEQYF. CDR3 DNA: TGTGCCAGCAGCCCACCCTCGGGGCAGAACTACTACGAGCAGTACTTC.

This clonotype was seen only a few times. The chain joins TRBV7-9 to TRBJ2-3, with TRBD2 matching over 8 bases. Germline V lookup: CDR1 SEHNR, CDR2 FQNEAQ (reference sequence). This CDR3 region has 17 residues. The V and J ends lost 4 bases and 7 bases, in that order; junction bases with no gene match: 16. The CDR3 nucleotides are TGTGCCAGCAGCTCCCCCCAATCGGCGGGGGGAGACCATACGCAGTATTTT. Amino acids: CASSSPQSAGGDHTQYF.

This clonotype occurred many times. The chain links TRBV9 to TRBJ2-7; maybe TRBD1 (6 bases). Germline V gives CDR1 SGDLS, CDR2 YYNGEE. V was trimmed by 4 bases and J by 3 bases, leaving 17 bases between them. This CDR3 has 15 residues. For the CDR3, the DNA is TGTGCCAGCAGCCCAACGAGGCAGGGGAGCTACGAGCAGTACGTC. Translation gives CASSPTRQGSYEQYV.

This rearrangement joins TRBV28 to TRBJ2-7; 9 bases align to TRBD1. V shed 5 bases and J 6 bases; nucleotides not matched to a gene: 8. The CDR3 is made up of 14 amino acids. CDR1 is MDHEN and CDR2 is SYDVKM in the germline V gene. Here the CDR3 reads CASSTGTGLREQYF. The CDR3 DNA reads TGTGCCAGCAGTACCGGGACAGGGCTTCGCGAGCAGTACTTC.

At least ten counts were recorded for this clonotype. The CDR3 nucleotides read TGTGCCAGCAGCCCTATAGCGGGAGAGACCCAGTACTTC. Amino acids: CASSPIAGETQYF. The chain is built from TRBV14 and TRBJ2-5; 7 bases are a match to TRBD2. Germline V gene lookup returns CDR1 SGHDN and CDR2 FVKESK. This CDR3 has 13 amino acids. Trimming removed 4 bases from V and 4 bases from J; junction bases left unmatched: 3. The entire variable domain, with the rest obtained from reference TRBV14 and TRBJ2-5, is as follows: EAGVTQFPSHSVIEKGQTVTLRCDPISGHDNLYWYRRVMGKEIKFLLHFVKESKQDESGMPNNRFLAERTGGTYSTLKVQPAELEDSGVYFCASSPIAGETQYFGPGTRLLVL.

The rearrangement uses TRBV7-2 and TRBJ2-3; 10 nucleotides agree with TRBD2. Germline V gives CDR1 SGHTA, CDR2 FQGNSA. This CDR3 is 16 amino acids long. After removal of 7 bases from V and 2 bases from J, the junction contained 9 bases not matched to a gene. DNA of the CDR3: TGTGCCAGCACCCGCCGCACTAGCGGGACCACAGATACGCAGTATTTT. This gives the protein CASTRRTSGTTDTQYF.